The 16 T cell receptor beta chains in this list originate from one sample, sequenced in a study of control samples from healthy donors and cancer patients. The protocol was immunoSEQ multiplex PCR, while the TCRdb copy is restricted to in-frame clones and leaves out a portion. Seen here are tens of thousands of clones, approximately 95% observed once, and the top ten hold approximately 2.4%. The sample taken for sequencing was blood. The source is a man aged 25 to 45 in good health.

This clone came up once. This chain uses TRBV7-2 with TRBJ2-5; TRBD2 agrees at 7 bases. J gave up 4 bases and V 1 base, and 9 bases lay outside the gene matches. This CDR3 is built from 16 residues. Germline V gene data show CDR1 as SGHTA and CDR2 as FQGNSA. DNA for the CDR3: TGTGCCAGCAGCTTAGGTTTGGGAGGGAGGAGAGAGACCCAGTACTTC. Residues: CASSLGLGGRRETQYF.

This chain uses TRBV10-3 with TRBJ2-7; tentative D call: TRBD2 (5 bases). Trimming left V 2 bases short and J 3 bases short, with 14 bases between. CDR3 size: 15 residues. CDR1 ENHRY and CDR2 SYGVKD come from the germline V gene. The CDR3, as DNA: TGTGCCATCAGTGAGGGACTGACCGGGGTCTACGAGCAGTACTTC. Its translation: CAISEGLTGVYEQYF.

V gene TRBV6-1 combines with J gene TRBJ1-5; D uncertain. Per the germline V gene, CDR1 is MNHNS and CDR2 is SASEGT. The CDR3 is made up of 14 amino acids. The ends were cut back, 2 bases at V and 4 bases at J, with 9 bases in the middle. CDR3 loop: CASSERVYNQPQHF. As DNA, the CDR3 is TGTGCCAGCAGTGAACGAGTATATAATCAGCCCCAGCATTTT.

The genes are TRBV7-9 and TRBJ2-1; D is tentatively TRBD1 or TRBD2 (6 bases each). CDR3 length: 16 amino acids. CDR1 SEHNR and CDR2 FQNEAQ come from the germline V gene (reference sequence). V gave up 4 bases and J gave up 1 base, with 14 bases separating them. CDR3: CASSSDRGGSYNEQFF. The CDR3 coding sequence is TGTGCCAGCAGCTCCGACAGAGGGGGGTCCTACAATGAGCAGTTCTTC.

This chain links TRBV4-2 with TRBJ2-6; D is tentatively TRBD1 or TRBD2 (5 bases each). Germline CDR1 is LGHNA and CDR2 is YNFKEQ. Trimming left V 3 bases short and J 0 bases short, with 12 bases between. The CDR3 contains 17 residues. Here the CDR3 DNA reads TGTGCCAGCAGCCAGCGCCGGGGCCTCTCTGGGGCCAACGTCCTGACTTTC. As protein: CASSQRRGLSGANVLTF.

CDR3: CASSGGRANIQYF. The CDR3 DNA is TGTGCCAGCAGCGGGGGAAGGGCAAACATTCAGTACTTC. The chain recombines TRBV9 with TRBJ2-4; D not certain. CDR3 length: 13 residues. V lost 3 bases and J 6 bases, leaving 10 bases between the germline ends. The germline V gene has CDR1 SGDLS and CDR2 YYNGEE.

The chain uses TRBV5-1 and TRBJ2-3; D unresolved. Per germline, CDR1 SGHRS and CDR2 YFSETQ. This CDR3 region has 17 residues. Trimming stripped 0 bases from V and 2 bases from J, with 16 bases between. CDR3 DNA sequence: TGCGCCAGCAGCTTGGCCGCCGTAGGAACACTCACAGATACGCAGTATTTT. Encoded protein: CASSLAAVGTLTDTQYF.

This chain joins TRBV7-9 and TRBJ1-2; D is undetermined. The ends were cut back, 0 bases at V and 2 bases at J, with 4 bases in the middle. This CDR3 spans 13 amino acids. Germline-derived CDR1 and CDR2 are SEHNR and FQNEAQ (reference sequence). CDR3 nucleotide sequence: TGTGCCAGCAGCTTAGCAGTGAACTATGGCTACACCTTC. It codes for CASSLAVNYGYTF.

This chain joins TRBV2 and TRBJ1-1, with 10 bases that match TRBD1. With 6 bases clipped from V and 5 bases from J, the junction kept 6 bases outside the gene matches. Looked up from germline, CDR1 is SNHLY and CDR2 is FYNNEI. The CDR3 has 14 residues. The CDR3 region has the DNA TGTGCCAGCAGGGACAGGGGGGGGAAAACTGAAGCTTTCTTT. This gives the protein CASRDRGGKTEAFF.

Details on this clone: Other DNA sequences within the sample encode an identical CDR3. The V and J genes are TRBV6-4 and TRBJ2-2; 7 nucleotides match TRBD2. Trimming took 6 bases from V and 1 from J; bases not matched to a gene: 5. CDR3 length: 15 amino acids. CDR1 is MRHNA and CDR2 is SNTAGT in the germline V gene. CDR3 sequence reads: CASSELAGNTGELFF. As DNA, the CDR3 is TGTGCCAGCAGCGAGTTAGCGGGGAACACCGGGGAGCTGTTTTTT.

The gene calls are TRBV4-1 and TRBJ2-7; 14 bases map to TRBD2. Germline V gene lookup returns CDR1 MGHRA and CDR2 YSYEKL. This CDR3 is built from 18 residues. The J segment lost 3 bases and the V segment lost 0 bases, leaving 7 bases of the junction unmatched. DNA for the CDR3: TGCGCCAGCAGCCAAGAAGGGACTAGCGGGAGAGGTTTCTACGAGCAGTACTTC. This codes for CASSQEGTSGRGFYEQYF.

This chain uses TRBV28 with TRBJ2-7; D call uncertain. Trimming cost V 4 bases and J 1 base, with 17 bases left between them. The germline V gene has CDR1 MDHEN and CDR2 SYDVKM. The length of the CDR3 is 16 residues. The CDR3 DNA reads as TGTGCCAGCAGTTCTCCCCTTCGACTCCTTTCCTACGAGCAGTACTTC. As protein: CASSSPLRLLSYEQYF.

The chain couples TRBV6-2 or TRBV6-3 to TRBJ2-1; 13 nucleotides match TRBD2. V trimming: 2 bases; J trimming: 3 bases; junction bases outside the gene matches: 7. The germline gives CDR1 MNHEY, CDR2 SVGEGT. The CDR3 spans 18 residues. The DNA of the CDR3 is TGTGCCAGCAGTTACCTAATGGGACTAGCGGGGCTCTACAATGAGCAGTTCTTC. Translation gives CASSYLMGLAGLYNEQFF.

The CDR3 sequence is CASSTQPSNQPQHF. CDR3 sequence (DNA): TGTGCCAGTAGTACTCAACCTAGCAATCAGCCCCAGCATTTT. The V call is TRBV19, the J call TRBJ1-5; no clear D gene. The CDR3 has 14 amino acids. Germline V gene data show CDR1 as LNHDA and CDR2 as SQIVND (reference sequence). V was trimmed by 4 bases and J by 0 bases, leaving 7 bases between them.

CDR3 sequence (DNA): TGTGCCAGCAGCTTACAGGGGGCAACGACCTTC. It translates to CASSLQGATTF. The rearrangement joins TRBV11-2 to TRBJ1-2; 8 bases match TRBD1. The CDR3 loop spans 11 amino acids. V gave up 2 bases and J gave up 14 bases; unmatched junction bases: 4. In germline, CDR1 is SGHAT, CDR2 FQNNGV.

This chain joins TRBV2 and TRBJ2-5; TRBD2 matches at 8 bases. Germline V gene lookup returns CDR1 SNHLY and CDR2 FYNNEI. The CDR3 extends over 16 amino acids. J lost 3 bases, V lost 8 bases, and 14 bases had no gene match. This CDR3 is CASGPDPTSGKETQYF. The CDR3 bases are TGTGCCAGCGGCCCCGACCCCACTAGCGGTAAAGAGACCCAGTACTTC.